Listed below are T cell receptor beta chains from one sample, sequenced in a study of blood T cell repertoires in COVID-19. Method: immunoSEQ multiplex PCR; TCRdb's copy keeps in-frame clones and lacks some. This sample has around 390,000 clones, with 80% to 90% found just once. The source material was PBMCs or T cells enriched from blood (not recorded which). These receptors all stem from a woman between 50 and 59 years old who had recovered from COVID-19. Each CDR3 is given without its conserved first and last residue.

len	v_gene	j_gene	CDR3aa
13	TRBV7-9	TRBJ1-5	ASSPDRGRGQPQH
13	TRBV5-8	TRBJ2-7	ASSLFAAGGHEQY
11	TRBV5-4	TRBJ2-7	ASSLTGGYEQY
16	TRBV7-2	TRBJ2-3	ASSPFTLRQGPYNTQY
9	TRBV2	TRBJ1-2	ASRETRRYT
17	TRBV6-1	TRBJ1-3	ASSEEDGSRTVSGNTIY
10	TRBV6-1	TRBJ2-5	ASSDMTKTQY
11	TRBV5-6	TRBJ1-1	ASSGTVNTEAF
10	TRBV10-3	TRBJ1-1	AIKGEGTEAF
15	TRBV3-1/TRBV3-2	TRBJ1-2	ASSQDLPGLLGAGYT